This TCR beta chain was sequenced during a study of CD8 T cells in Susac syndrome. Of note for this clonotype: Antigen unknown.

The control group consisted of healthy donors matched for age and sex. Negative isolation yielded CD8+ and CD4+ T cells; FACS enriched TEMRA cells. cDNA came from roughly 0.47 to 1 ug RNA primed by random hexamers. The method of amplification for TCR beta CDR3 was immunoSEQ multiplex PCR, covering 54 Vbeta and 13 Jbeta. TCRdb analysed the immunoSEQ multiplex PCR reads with MiXCR anew, one entry per CDR3 protein. The sample has some 120,000 distinct CDR3 sequences, roughly 96% seen once. Germline trimming cut 5 bases from V and 1 base from J; bases unmatched to any gene: 8. Germline loops: CDR1 SGHRS, CDR2 YFSETQ. This CDR3 has 16 amino acids. Study-level results: That the number of individuals in its TCR sequencing and HLA analysis was relatively small was acknowledged by the study.

J is TRBJ2-7 and V is TRBV5-1, with 11 bases lining up with TRBD2. The source of this sequence is a human donor in good health. Sample: CD4+ T cells from PBMCs. CDR3 loop: CASRKGTSGTSYEQYF. DNA of the CDR3: TGCGCCAGCAGGAAAGGGACTAGCGGAACGTCCTACGAGCAGTACTTC.